These 18 T cell receptor beta chains came from one sample sequenced in a study of T cell repertoires in cytomegalovirus infection. MiXCR, run by TCRdb on the reads, gives a single entry per CDR3 protein. The sample has 250,000 or so distinct CDR3 sequences, around 8.7% seen once; the top ten hold about 14%. The material sequenced was PBMCs. The source is a human donor in good health (CMV status not recorded). Some clones in this sample may be carry-over from other donors' samples.

Concerning this clonotype: This may be a read error, as it is one base from a much larger clone. The J gene is TRBJ2-2, the V gene TRBV27; D is undetermined. V lost 4 bases and J lost 4, with 4 bases in between. CDR1 MNHEY and CDR2 SMNVEV come from the germline V gene (reference sequence). This CDR3 has 12 residues. CDR3 in amino acids: CASSWATGELFF. Here the CDR3 DNA reads TGTGCCAGCAGTTGGGCCACCGGGGAGCTGTTTTTT.

This clonotype was detected many times. This chain's CDR3 is CASSLTWASNSPLHF. CDR3 nucleotide sequence: TGTGCCAGCAGCTTAACATGGGCCTCGAATTCACCCCTCCACTTT. The chain combines TRBV7-2 with TRBJ1-6, with no clear D. Deletions cut 2 bases from V and 7 bases from J, with 12 bases between. This CDR3 has 15 amino acids. Germline-derived CDR1 and CDR2 are SGHTA and FQGNSA. Supplemented by reference TRBV7-2 and TRBJ1-6, the full variable domain reads GAGVSQSPSNKVTEKGKDVELRCDPISGHTALYWYRQSLGQGLEFLIYFQGNSAPDKSGLPSDRFSAERTGGSVSTLTIQRTQQEDSAVYLCASSLTWASNSPLHFGNGTRLTVT.

This clonotype was picked up a small number of times. This chain links TRBV20-1 with TRBJ2-1; 11 bases are a match to TRBD2. J lost 12 bases, V lost 0 bases, and 16 bases had no gene match. CDR3 length: 17 amino acids. CDR1 DFQATT and CDR2 SNEGSKA come from the germline V gene (reference sequence). The CDR3 sequence: CSARDPGASGRRVGQFF. CDR3 nucleotide sequence: TGCAGTGCTAGAGATCCAGGGGCTAGCGGGAGGAGGGTGGGGCAGTTCTTC.

Ten or more counts support this clonotype. V is TRBV19 and J is TRBJ1-1; D remains unclear. Germline CDR1 reads LNHDA; CDR2 reads SQIVND (reference sequence). V lost 7 bases to trimming and J lost 0 bases, with 12 bases between them. CDR3 length: 14 residues. The CDR3 protein is CASKGPSMNTEAFF. CDR3 sequence (DNA): TGTGCCAGTAAGGGTCCTTCCATGAACACTGAAGCTTTCTTT.

The table lists this clonotype with a few counts. The rearrangement uses TRBV15 and TRBJ1-6; a possible D gene is TRBD1 (6 bases). Germline CDR1 LNHNV, CDR2 YYDKDF (reference sequence). V lost 6 bases to trimming and J lost 4 bases, with 13 bases between them. There are 15 residues in the CDR3. The chain's CDR3 is CATSAGALYNSPLHF. The CDR3 DNA reads as TGTGCCACCAGTGCAGGGGCGCTGTATAATTCACCCCTCCACTTT.

This rearrangement joins TRBV28 to TRBJ1-1; D gene unclear. Germline CDR1 reads MDHEN; CDR2 reads SYDVKM. Trimming took 5 bases from V and 1 from J, leaving 8 bases between them. The CDR3 spans 13 residues. DNA for the CDR3: TGTGCCAGCAGTCACTCACCGAACACTGAAGCTTTCTTT. Its translation is CASSHSPNTEAFF.

The rearrangement links TRBV20-1 to TRBJ1-2, with 9 bases fitting TRBD1. Per the germline V gene, CDR1 is DFQATT and CDR2 is SNEGSKA (reference sequence). The CDR3 has 14 residues. J lost 7 bases, V lost 1 base, and 7 bases had no gene match. Written as DNA, the CDR3 is TGCAGTGCTAGAGCAAACAGGGGGCGGGTTGGCTACACCTTC. Translated, it gives CSARANRGRVGYTF.

This clonotype was counted many times. V gene TRBV7-2 combines with J gene TRBJ1-4; D unresolved. The CDR3 is made up of 15 amino acids. CDR1 SGHTA and CDR2 FQGNSA come from the germline V gene. V was cut by 5 bases and J by 5 bases, with 15 bases left in between. The CDR3: CASSPQWRINEKLFF. The CDR3 bases are TGTGCCAGCAGCCCCCAGTGGAGGATCAATGAAAAACTGTTTTTT.

This clonotype was seen a handful of times. V gene TRBV7-2 combines with J gene TRBJ2-2, with 10 bases aligning to TRBD2. Germline CDR1 is SGHTA and CDR2 is FQGNSA. The CDR3 spans 15 residues. Losses at the gene ends were 6 bases for V and 4 bases for J; bases not matched to a gene: 5. The CDR3: CASSLSGGATGELFF. The CDR3 region has the DNA TGTGCCAGCAGTCTGAGCGGGGGGGCCACCGGGGAGCTGTTTTTT.

This clonotype turned up a few times. The chain uses TRBV28 and TRBJ2-7, with 9 nucleotides matching TRBD1. Looked up from germline, CDR1 is MDHEN and CDR2 is SYDVKM. The CDR3 runs 15 residues. V lost 4 bases to trimming and J lost 5 bases; unmatched junction nucleotides: 9. The CDR3 coding sequence is TGTGCCAGCAGTTCCCCAGGGACAGGGTTACACGAGCAGTACTTC. This encodes CASSSPGTGLHEQYF.

This clonotype has ten or more counts. The chain carries TRBV7-2 and TRBJ1-1; TRBD1 is a possible D gene (6 bases). The length of the CDR3 is 16 residues. Germline CDR1 is SGHTA and CDR2 is FQGNSA. V was clipped by 5 bases and J by 0 bases, with 16 bases between them. In nucleotides, the CDR3 is TGTGCCAGCAGCGACCAGACCGGGACATTGAACACTGAAGCTTTCTTT. Its protein product is CASSDQTGTLNTEAFF. Full variable domain (missing parts from reference TRBV7-2 and TRBJ1-1): GAGVSQSPSNKVTEKGKDVELRCDPISGHTALYWYRQSLGQGLEFLIYFQGNSAPDKSGLPSDRFSAERTGGSVSTLTIQRTQQEDSAVYLCASSDQTGTLNTEAFFGQGTRLTVV.

Of note for this clonotype: One junction end does not reproduce the germline sequence, and a read error may be involved. The CDR3, as DNA: TGTGCCGGCAGCTTATTAGGGTCACCCCTCCACTTT. Residues: CAGSLLGSPLHF. The gene calls are TRBV7-9 and TRBJ1-6, with unresolved D. The CDR3 length is 12 residues. CDR1 and CDR2 (germline): SEHNR, FQNEAQ (reference sequence).

This clonotype was seen repeatedly, ten times or more. The chain is built from TRBV12-3 or TRBV12-4 and TRBJ2-7; D call uncertain. This CDR3 spans 13 amino acids. The V end lost 0 bases, the J end lost 0 bases, and 3 bases lay between the germline ends. Here the CDR3 DNA reads TGTGCCAGCAGTTTAGCCAACTCCTACGAGCAGTACTTC. Amino acids: CASSLANSYEQYF.

The J gene is TRBJ1-5, the V gene TRBV20-1; D is unresolved. There are 17 residues in the CDR3. Germline CDR1 reads DFQATT; CDR2 reads SNEGSKA (reference sequence). Between the trimmed V and J ends, which lost 3 bases and 0 bases, there was a span of 18 bases. The CDR3 loop is CSARGGVRGNSNQPQHF. CDR3 bases: TGCAGTGCTAGGGGTGGGGTTCGGGGAAATAGCAATCAGCCCCAGCATTTT.

At least ten counts were recorded for this clonotype. The V call is TRBV6-2 or TRBV6-3, the J call TRBJ2-7; D tentatively fits TRBD1 or TRBD2 (5 bases each). CDR1 and CDR2 from the germline V gene are MNHEY and SVGEGT. With 10 bases removed from V and 3 bases from J, the gap between germline ends came to 22 bases. This CDR3 spans 15 amino acids. The CDR3 is CATLRGQGVYYEQYF. In DNA, the CDR3 is TGTGCCACCCTACGGGGCCAAGGGGTTTACTACGAGCAGTACTTC.

This clonotype was recorded a few times. The chain combines TRBV7-8 with TRBJ1-3; D perhaps matches TRBD1 (5 bases). Germline assignment: CDR1 SGHVS and CDR2 FQNEAQ. The CDR3 sequence is 15 residues long. V lost 5 bases, J lost 1 base, and 12 bases lay in between. The CDR3 DNA sequence: TGTGCCAGCAGCCCTATCGGGGGGTCTGGAAACACCATATATTTT. Residues: CASSPIGGSGNTIYF. Using reference TRBV7-8 and TRBJ1-3 for the parts outside the CDR3, the full variable domain is GAGVSQSPRYKVAKRGQDVALRCDPISGHVSLFWYQQALGQGPEFLTYFQNEAQLDKSGLPSDRFFAERPEGSVSTLKIQRTQQEDSAVYLCASSPIGGSGNTIYFGEGSWLTVV.

V usage is TRBV29-1 and J usage is TRBJ2-3; TRBD2 matches 9 bases. The ends lost 6 bases at V and 0 bases at J; junction bases unmatched: 4. Germline CDR1 and CDR2: SQVTM and ANQGSEA. The CDR3 extends over 14 amino acids. CDR3 in amino acids: CSVRTSVSTDTQYF. The CDR3 DNA sequence: TGCAGCGTACGGACTAGCGTTAGCACAGATACGCAGTATTTT.

This clonotype was picked up a small number of times. The chain couples TRBV14 to TRBJ1-1; D ambiguous. The germline gives CDR1 SGHDN, CDR2 FVKESK. Trimming took off 1 base at V and 9 bases at J, with 15 bases between the two ends. CDR3 length equals 14 residues. CDR3 loop: CASSQAFGPVQAFF. The CDR3 nucleotides are TGTGCCAGCAGCCAAGCTTTCGGCCCAGTTCAAGCTTTCTTT.